The clone carrying this T cell receptor (beta chain) occurred once. Its antigen is not identified. This sample is part of a study of tissue T cells after allogeneic stem cell transplantation. Study at large: All graft-versus-host disease patients had gastrointestinal involvement and received several lines of directed therapy. Where cell numbers permitted, CD3+ T cells were sorted from preserved blood and marrow. Broader study findings: This small cohort was clinically heterogeneous, and sampling depth was a limitation. Motif-based clustering found tissue-specific repertoire signatures shared across patients, though few clones were shared.

The assay was immunoSEQ multiplex PCR, and TCRdb's table has in-frame clones only and misses some. In the table there are fewer than 30,000 clones, roughly 87% of which are singletons. There are 14 residues in the CDR3. The V gene's germline CDR1 is SGHTS and CDR2 YDEGEE. V lost 4 bases to trimming and J lost 3 bases, with 11 bases between them. The gene calls are TRBV5-8 and TRBJ1-5; D is undetermined. Sequences were derived from blood, sampled before transplantation. This receptor was identified in a woman aged 18-55 years who later had graft-versus-host disease after an allogeneic stem cell transplant. The CDR3 loop is CASSPKYFNQPQHF. CDR3 bases: TGTGCCAGCAGCCCAAAGTACTTCAATCAGCCCCAGCATTTT.